The 21 T cell receptor beta chains below all came from one sample that was sequenced in a study of Graves' ophthalmopathy and Graves' hyperthyroidism. Beta-chain TCR CDR3 regions were amplified from RNA transcripts. HTBI-primed RT-PCR formed the first round, and a multiplex PCR formed the second. TCRdb ran MiXCR on the multiplex PCR reads and lists one entry per CDR3 protein. The table includes 620,000 or so distinct CDR3 sequences, 22% detected once. The sample consisted of peripheral blood. These receptors were taken from a woman aged 18 to 35 with stable Graves' hyperthyroidism. Some clones in this sample may be carry-over from other donors' samples.

This clonotype was found many times. This chain links TRBV12-3 or TRBV12-4 with TRBJ1-1; D remains unclear. V was clipped by 5 bases and J by 9 bases, with 16 bases between them. The CDR3 has 13 residues. CDR3 DNA: TGTGCCAGCAGTCACTTAGGAGGGAGAAAAGCTTTCTTT. Amino acid sequence: CASSHLGGRKAFF.

The table lists this clonotype with a few counts. It may be a read error: a sequence one base away is much more abundant. This chain joins TRBV9 and TRBJ1-1; D not certain. The V gene's germline CDR1 is SGDLS and CDR2 YYNGEE. This CDR3 contains 14 residues. This CDR3 is CASSLAQMNTESFF. The CDR3 region has the DNA TGTGCCAGCAGCCTGGCACAAATGAACACTGAATCTTTCTTT.

This clonotype showed up many times. V gene TRBV10-3 combines with J gene TRBJ2-7; D is tentatively TRBD1 or TRBD2 (5 bases each). Deletions cut 10 bases from V and 5 bases from J, with 15 bases between. The CDR3 sequence is 12 residues long. In germline, CDR1 is ENHRY, CDR2 SYGVKD. Here the CDR3 reads CATGTSLDEQYF. The CDR3 DNA sequence: TGTGCCACCGGGACCTCTTTGGACGAGCAGTACTTC.

The table lists this clonotype with many counts. The V and J genes are TRBV10-3 and TRBJ1-1, with D tentatively TRBD1 (6 bases). Germline V gene sequence: CDR1 ENHRY, CDR2 SYGVKD. Trimming removed 4 bases at V and 7 bases at J, with 22 bases between. This CDR3 contains 16 residues. The CDR3 here is CAISVKVETGQLEAFF. The CDR3 DNA reads TGTGCCATCAGTGTTAAGGTCGAGACAGGCCAACTTGAAGCTTTCTTT.

This clonotype was found many times. V gene TRBV20-1 combines with J gene TRBJ1-6; unclear D gene. Trimming pared 4 bases from V and 8 bases from J, leaving 15 bases between. The CDR3 length is 14 residues. Germline values: CDR1 DFQATT, CDR2 SNEGSKA (reference sequence). CDR3 loop: CSAISTVRDSPLHF. CDR3 sequence (DNA): TGCAGTGCTATCAGCACGGTGAGGGATTCACCCCTCCACTTT.

This clonotype was detected ten times or more. The chain links TRBV30 to TRBJ1-1; D not certain. This CDR3 is built from 12 residues. Germline assignment: CDR1 GTSNPN and CDR2 SVGIG (reference sequence). Trimming left V 2 bases short and J 0 bases short, with 4 bases between. CDR3 nucleotides: TGTGCCTGGAGTTCAATGAACACTGAAGCTTTCTTT. This sequence encodes CAWSSMNTEAFF.

V and J are TRBV12-3 or TRBV12-4 and TRBJ2-5; D perhaps matches TRBD2 (5 bases). With 1 base removed from V and 5 bases from J, the gap between germline ends came to 11 bases. CDR3 length: 14 residues. In DNA form, the CDR3 reads TGTGCCAGCAGTTTAGAAGCTAGCCAGGAGACCCAGTACTTC. Protein sequence: CASSLEASQETQYF.

This clonotype was counted only a few times. The chain recombines TRBV4-1 with TRBJ2-4, with D hard to call. Germline-derived CDR1 and CDR2 are MGHRA and YSYEKL. This CDR3 has 13 amino acids. Deletions cut 0 bases from V and 8 bases from J, with 8 bases between. The CDR3 reads CASSQDRTDIQYF. The CDR3 bases are TGCGCCAGCAGCCAAGACAGGACGGACATTCAGTACTTC.

In this sample, this clonotype turned up a few times. The genes are TRBV20-1 and TRBJ2-5; D possibly corresponds to TRBD1 (6 bases). The CDR3 consists of 16 residues. Trimming shortened V by 2 bases and J by 2 bases, and 18 bases separated the two germline ends. Germline V gene sequence: CDR1 DFQATT, CDR2 SNEGSKA (reference sequence). The CDR3 bases are TGCAGTGCTAGAAGTGAGTCAGGCGGACAGCAAGAGACCCAGTACTTC. Protein product: CSARSESGGQQETQYF.

The V call is TRBV6-1, the J call TRBJ1-1; 7 bases agree with TRBD1. The CDR3 is made up of 13 amino acids. With 6 bases clipped from V and 1 base from J, the junction kept 2 bases outside the gene matches. Germline CDR1 and CDR2: MNHNS and SASEGT. Here the CDR3 DNA reads TGTGCCAGCAGACAGGGGCCGAACACTGAAGCTTTCTTT. This gives the protein CASRQGPNTEAFF.

The chain links TRBV7-2 to TRBJ2-5; TRBD1 or TRBD2 may be the D gene (5 bases each). Germline values: CDR1 SGHTA, CDR2 FQGNSA. The length of the CDR3 is 15 residues. The V end lost 5 bases, the J end lost 6 bases, and 19 bases lay between the germline ends. Written as DNA, the CDR3 is TGTGCCAGCAGCGACCGGGGCCTGATGTTCCAGACCCAGTACTTC. Its protein product is CASSDRGLMFQTQYF.

This clonotype was observed at least ten times. CDR3: CASNNRDRVLIGDQPQHF. The DNA of the CDR3 is TGTGCCAGTAACAACCGGGACAGGGTATTGATAGGGGATCAGCCCCAGCATTTT. The gene calls are TRBV19 and TRBJ1-5, with TRBD1 matching over 9 bases. The germline V gene encodes CDR1 LNHDA and CDR2 SQIVND (reference sequence). J gave up 5 bases and V 7 bases, and 18 bases lay outside the gene matches. The CDR3 has 18 amino acids.

V and J are TRBV20-1 and TRBJ2-7; D perhaps matches TRBD2 (6 bases). CDR3 length: 13 amino acids. Trimming left V 4 bases short and J 4 bases short, with 14 bases between. In germline, CDR1 is DFQATT, CDR2 SNEGSKA (reference sequence). The CDR3 is CSANGAGRYEQYF. The CDR3 DNA reads TGCAGTGCTAACGGGGCGGGGAGATACGAGCAGTACTTC.

This rearrangement joins TRBV15 to TRBJ1-1; no definite D call. The CDR3 sequence is 14 residues long. Germline V gives CDR1 LNHNV, CDR2 YYDKDF (reference sequence). Trimming took off 5 bases at V and 4 bases at J, with 14 bases between the two ends. For the CDR3, the DNA is TGTGCCACCAGCCCCCGGGAGGTGAGCACTGAAGCTTTCTTT. Encoded protein: CATSPREVSTEAFF.

This clonotype was counted ten times or more. The chain carries TRBV3-1 and TRBJ1-2, with D hard to call. The length of the CDR3 is 13 residues. Germline V gene lookup returns CDR1 LGHDT and CDR2 YNNKEL (reference sequence). With 0 bases removed from V and 7 bases from J, the gap between germline ends came to 9 bases. The DNA for the CDR3 is TGTGCCAGCAGCCAAGATAACCTTGCTGGCTACACCTTC. Amino acid sequence: CASSQDNLAGYTF.

This clonotype was counted many times. The J gene is TRBJ1-2, the V gene TRBV29-1; perhaps TRBD1 as D (5 bases). The CDR3 loop spans 11 amino acids. The V and J ends lost 4 bases and 8 bases respectively, with 11 bases between them. CDR1 is SQVTM, CDR2 ANQGSEA, per germline. CDR3 sequence: CSVGGLNGYTF. The DNA of the CDR3 is TGCAGCGTTGGGGGACTAAACGGCTACACCTTC. Drawing the rest from reference TRBV29-1 and TRBJ1-2, the complete variable domain is SAVISQKPSRDICQRGTSLTIQCQVDSQVTMMFWYRQQPGQSLTLIATANQGSEATYESGFVIDKFPISRPNLTFSTLTVSNMSPEDSSIYLCSVGGLNGYTFGSGTRLTVV.

The V call is TRBV4-1, the J call TRBJ1-1, with D hard to call. Germline V gene lookup returns CDR1 MGHRA and CDR2 YSYEKL. The CDR3 has 13 amino acids. Trimming left V 2 bases short and J 6 bases short, with 10 bases between. The CDR3 nucleotides read TGCGCCAGCAGCCAACCGGGATGGCCTGAAGCTTTCTTT. It translates to CASSQPGWPEAFF.

This clonotype was found many times. This CDR3 is CASTPGRLYQPQHF. In DNA, the CDR3 is TGTGCCAGTACTCCGGGACGGCTCTATCAGCCCCAGCATTTT. The genes are TRBV19 and TRBJ1-5; the D gene is possibly TRBD1 (5 bases). The germline gives CDR1 LNHDA, CDR2 SQIVND (reference sequence). This CDR3 contains 14 residues. With 7 bases removed from V and 5 bases from J, the gap between germline ends came to 15 bases.

This clonotype appeared many times. This chain links TRBV7-2 with TRBJ1-6; D perhaps matches TRBD1 (5 bases). Germline CDR1 SGHTA, CDR2 FQGNSA. The CDR3 extends over 16 amino acids. The V end was cut by 1 base, the J end by 7 bases, with 14 bases between. The CDR3 loop is CASSLGVQGPNSPLHF. The CDR3 DNA reads as TGTGCCAGCAGCTTAGGTGTCCAGGGACCAAATTCACCCCTCCACTTT.

The chain has TRBV15 and TRBJ1-5; D is unclear. Germline CDR1 LNHNV, CDR2 YYDKDF (reference sequence). This CDR3 region has 17 residues. V lost 0 bases, J lost 0 bases, and 12 bases lay in between. CDR3 loop: CATSRDSWVGSNQPQHF. As DNA, the CDR3 is TGTGCCACCAGCAGAGATTCCTGGGTGGGTAGCAATCAGCCCCAGCATTTT.

This clonotype occurred many times. The V gene is TRBV19, the J gene TRBJ2-7, with 9 bases that match TRBD2. The germline V gene has CDR1 LNHDA and CDR2 SQIVND (reference sequence). The trim removed 3 bases at V and 3 bases at J, leaving 6 bases unmatched. The CDR3 covers 15 residues. The CDR3 DNA follows: TGTGCCAGTAGTATTGTCCTAGCGGGAATCTACGAGCAGTACTTC. Residues: CASSIVLAGIYEQYF. The entire variable domain, with the rest obtained from reference TRBV19 and TRBJ2-7, is as follows: DGGITQSPKYLFRKEGQNVTLSCEQNLNHDAMYWYRQDPGQGLRLIYYSQIVNDFQKGDIAEGYSVSREKKESFPLTVTSAQKNPTAFYLCASSIVLAGIYEQYFGPGTRLTVT.